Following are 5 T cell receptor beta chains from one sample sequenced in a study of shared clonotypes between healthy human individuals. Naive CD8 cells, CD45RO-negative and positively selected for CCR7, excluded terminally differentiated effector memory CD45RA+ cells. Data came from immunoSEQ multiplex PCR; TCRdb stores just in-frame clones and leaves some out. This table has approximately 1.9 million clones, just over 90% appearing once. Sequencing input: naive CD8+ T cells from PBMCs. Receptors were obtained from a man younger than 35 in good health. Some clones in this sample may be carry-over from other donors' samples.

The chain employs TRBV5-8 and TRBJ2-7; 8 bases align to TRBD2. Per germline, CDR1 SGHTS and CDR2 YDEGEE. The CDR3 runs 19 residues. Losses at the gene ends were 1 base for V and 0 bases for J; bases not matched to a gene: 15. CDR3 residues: CASSLRGPTVAGNSYEQYF. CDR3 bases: TGTGCCAGCAGCTTGAGGGGCCCGACGGTAGCGGGGAACTCCTACGAGCAGTACTTC.

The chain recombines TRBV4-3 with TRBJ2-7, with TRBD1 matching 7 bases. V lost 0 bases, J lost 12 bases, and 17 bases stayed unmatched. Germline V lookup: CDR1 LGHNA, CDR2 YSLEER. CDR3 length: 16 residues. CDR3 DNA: TGCGCCAGCAGCCAAGATCTGGGGACAGCCCTTTATGTGCGGTACTTC. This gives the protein CASSQDLGTALYVRYF.

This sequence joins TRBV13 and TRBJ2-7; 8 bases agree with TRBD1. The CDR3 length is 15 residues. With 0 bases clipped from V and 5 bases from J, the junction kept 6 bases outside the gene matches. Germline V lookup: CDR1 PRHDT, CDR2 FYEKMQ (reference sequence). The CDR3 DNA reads TGTGCCAGCAGCTTAGGGGCAGGGGGCTATGACGAGCAGTACTTC. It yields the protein CASSLGAGGYDEQYF.

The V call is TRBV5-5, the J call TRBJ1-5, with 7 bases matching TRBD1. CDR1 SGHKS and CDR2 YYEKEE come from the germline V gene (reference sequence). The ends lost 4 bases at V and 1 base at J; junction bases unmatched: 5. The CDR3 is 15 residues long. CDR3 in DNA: TGTGCCAGCAGCAACCGGGACAGCAGCAATCAGCCCCAGCATTTT. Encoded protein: CASSNRDSSNQPQHF.

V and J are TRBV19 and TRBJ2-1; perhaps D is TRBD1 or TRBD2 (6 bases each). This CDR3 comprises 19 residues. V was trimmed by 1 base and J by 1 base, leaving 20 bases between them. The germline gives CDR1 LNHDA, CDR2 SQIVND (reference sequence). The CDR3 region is CASSIVPRGPEGSYNEQFF. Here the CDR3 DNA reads TGTGCCAGTAGTATAGTCCCCCGGGGGCCCGAGGGGTCCTACAATGAGCAGTTCTTC.